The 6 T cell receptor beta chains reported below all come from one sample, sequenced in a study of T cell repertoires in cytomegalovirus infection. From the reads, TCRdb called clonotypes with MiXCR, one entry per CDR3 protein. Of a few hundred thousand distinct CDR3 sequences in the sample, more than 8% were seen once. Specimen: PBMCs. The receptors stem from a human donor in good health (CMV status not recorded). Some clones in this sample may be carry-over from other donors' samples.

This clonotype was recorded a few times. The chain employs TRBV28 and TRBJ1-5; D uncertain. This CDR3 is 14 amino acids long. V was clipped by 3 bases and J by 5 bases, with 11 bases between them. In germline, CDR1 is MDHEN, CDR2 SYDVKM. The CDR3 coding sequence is TGTGCCAGCAGTTTTTCCCGGCGGGATCAGCCCCAGCATTTT. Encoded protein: CASSFSRRDQPQHF.

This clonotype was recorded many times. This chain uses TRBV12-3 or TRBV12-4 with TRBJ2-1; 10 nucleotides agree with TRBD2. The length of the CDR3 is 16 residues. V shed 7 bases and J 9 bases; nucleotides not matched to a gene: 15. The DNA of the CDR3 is TGTGCCAGCACCTACAGGGCTAGCGGGGGAAGGGGTGAGCAGTTCTTC. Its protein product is CASTYRASGGRGEQFF.

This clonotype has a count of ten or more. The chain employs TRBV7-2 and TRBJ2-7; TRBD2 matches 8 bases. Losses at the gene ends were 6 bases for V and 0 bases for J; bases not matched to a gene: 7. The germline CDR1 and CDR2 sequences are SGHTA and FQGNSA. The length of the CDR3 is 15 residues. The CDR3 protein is CASRTWLAGSYEQYF. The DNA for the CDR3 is TGTGCCAGCAGAACATGGCTAGCGGGCTCCTACGAGCAGTACTTC.

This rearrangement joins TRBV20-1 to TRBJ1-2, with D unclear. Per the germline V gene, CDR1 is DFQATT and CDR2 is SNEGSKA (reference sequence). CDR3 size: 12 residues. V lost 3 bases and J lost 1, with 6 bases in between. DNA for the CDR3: TGCAGTGCTAGGCCGGTTAACTATGGCTACACCTTC. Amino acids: CSARPVNYGYTF.

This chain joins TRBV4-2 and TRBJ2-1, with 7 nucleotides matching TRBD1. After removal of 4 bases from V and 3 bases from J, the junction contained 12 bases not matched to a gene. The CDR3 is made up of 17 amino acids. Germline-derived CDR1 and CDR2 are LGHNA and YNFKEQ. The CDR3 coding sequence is TGTGCCAGCAGCCCAACCGCCAGGGGGTTCGACTACAATGAGCAGTTCTTC. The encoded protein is CASSPTARGFDYNEQFF.

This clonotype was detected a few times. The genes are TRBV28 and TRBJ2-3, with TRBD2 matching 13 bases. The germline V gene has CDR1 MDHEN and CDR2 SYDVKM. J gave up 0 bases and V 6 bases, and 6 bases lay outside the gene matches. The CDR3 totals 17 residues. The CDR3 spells CASSPLGLAGSTDTQYF. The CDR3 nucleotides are TGTGCCAGCAGCCCACTGGGACTAGCGGGGAGCACAGATACGCAGTATTTT.